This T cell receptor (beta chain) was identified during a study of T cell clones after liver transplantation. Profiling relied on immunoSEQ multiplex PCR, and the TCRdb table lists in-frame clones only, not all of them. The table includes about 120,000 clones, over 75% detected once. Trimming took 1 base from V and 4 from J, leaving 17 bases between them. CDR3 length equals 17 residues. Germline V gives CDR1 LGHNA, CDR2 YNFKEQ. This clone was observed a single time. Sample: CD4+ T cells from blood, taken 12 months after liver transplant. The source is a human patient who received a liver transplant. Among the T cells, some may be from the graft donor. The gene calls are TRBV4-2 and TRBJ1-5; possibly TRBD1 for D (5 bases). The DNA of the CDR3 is TGTGCCAGCAGCCAAGGAGGAACAGGCCTAAGTAATCAGCCCCAGCATTTT. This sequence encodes CASSQGGTGLSNQPQHF.